The clone carrying this T cell receptor beta chain has a count of ten or more. This record comes from a study of human T cells and chemical hapten exposure. Study overall: Each patch test put 0.01% DPC on the upper back, and results were read at 6 days.

Documented time point: patch test 1, 2 weeks after DPC sensitization. Indicated treatment: therapeutic diphenylcyclopropenone sensitization with weekly scalp DPC. It was unfractionated whole blood from which total RNA was extracted. TCRdb analysed the RACE reads with MiXCR anew, one entry per CDR3 protein. The table shows 50,000 or so distinct CDR3 sequences, with roughly 11% occurring only once. The V and J ends lost 1 base and 5 bases, in that order; junction bases with no gene match: 0. This CDR3 contains 14 residues. The germline V gene encodes CDR1 SGHVS and CDR2 FNYEAQ. The chain has TRBV7-6 and TRBJ1-5; TRBD1 matches at 9 bases. The sequence came from a woman in her forties with alopecia areata. Some clones in this sample may be carry-over from other donors' samples. The specimen was whole blood, collected in connection with sensitization to the hapten diphenylcyclopropenone (DPC). DNA of the CDR3: TGTGCCAGCAGCTTAGGGGACAGGGATCAGCCCCAGCATTTT. Its translation is CASSLGDRDQPQHF.